A single sample is the source of the 24 T cell receptor beta chains below, sequenced in a study of blood T cell repertoires in COVID-19. Using immunoSEQ multiplex PCR, the repertoire was profiled, and TCRdb retains in-frame clones only, with some absent. The sample lists 250,000 or so clones, about 91% occurring once. The sample was peripheral blood. The receptors were sampled from a woman aged 25-40 years with COVID-19, enrolled during active disease.

J is TRBJ2-2 and V is TRBV7-2; D not resolved. This CDR3 region has 14 residues. CDR1 is SGHTA and CDR2 is FQGNSA in the germline V gene. V lost 6 bases and J 6 bases, leaving 14 bases between the germline ends. DNA for the CDR3: TGTGCCAGCAGTTCCGACGGAGATCCCGGGGAGCTGTTTTTT. The encoded protein is CASSSDGDPGELFF.

V usage is TRBV10-3 and J usage is TRBJ1-3, with D unresolved. This CDR3 spans 13 amino acids. Between the trimmed V and J ends, which lost 2 bases and 4 bases, there was a span of 6 bases. Germline V CDR1 and CDR2: ENHRY, SYGVKD. The CDR3 DNA reads as TGTGCCATCAGTGAGCGGTTCGGAAACACCATATATTTT. Its protein product is CAISERFGNTIYF.

This chain connects TRBV5-4 to TRBJ2-1; TRBD1 aligns across 7 bases. With 0 bases clipped from V and 0 bases from J, the junction kept 3 bases outside the gene matches. The CDR3 spans 16 residues. The germline gives CDR1 SGHNT, CDR2 YYREEE (reference sequence). DNA for the CDR3: TGTGCCAGCAGCTTGGCTGCAGGGGGCTCCTACAATGAGCAGTTCTTC. Translating it yields CASSLAAGGSYNEQFF.

V and J are TRBV4-3 and TRBJ1-2, with TRBD1 identical over 10 bases. Germline V gene lookup returns CDR1 LGHNA and CDR2 YSLEER. V lost 0 bases, J lost 6 bases, and 7 bases stayed unmatched. The length of the CDR3 is 16 residues. CDR3 bases: TGCGCCAGCAGCCAAGAAGTCCGACAGGGGGCGAATGGCTACACCTTC. Amino acids: CASSQEVRQGANGYTF.

V is TRBV4-1 and J is TRBJ1-1, with no clear D. The V gene lost 0 bases and the J gene lost 5 bases, with 16 bases spanning the gap. CDR1 is MGHRA, CDR2 YSYEKL, per germline. The CDR3 is made up of 16 amino acids. CDR3 loop: CASSQEGSGWGTEAFF. The CDR3, as DNA: TGCGCCAGCAGCCAAGAGGGGAGTGGTTGGGGTACTGAAGCTTTCTTT.

This clone has only a few counts. DNA for the CDR3: TGTGCCAGTAGTACCTACCACGCCCTTGACAGAATCACTGAAGCTTTCTTT. This gives the protein CASSTYHALDRITEAFF. The gene calls are TRBV19 and TRBJ1-1, with D possibly matching TRBD1 (5 bases). The germline V gene has CDR1 LNHDA and CDR2 SQIVND (reference sequence). The CDR3 consists of 17 residues. V was shortened by 4 bases and J by 4 bases, with 22 bases between the two germline ends.

The gene calls are TRBV7-9 and TRBJ2-1; 11 nucleotides line up with TRBD1. CDR3 length: 15 amino acids. Germline V gene sequence: CDR1 SEHNR, CDR2 FQNEAQ (reference sequence). V lost 4 bases, J lost 7 bases, and 6 bases stayed unmatched. The CDR3 DNA sequence: TGTGCCAGCAGCTCGAGGACAGGGGGCATGAATGAGCAGTTCTTC. Translated: CASSSRTGGMNEQFF.

The chain has TRBV6-5 and TRBJ1-3; D uncertain. Germline V gene sequence: CDR1 MNHEY, CDR2 SVGAGI. Trimming stripped 0 bases from V and 2 bases from J, with 11 bases between. The CDR3 spans 16 residues. CDR3 region: CASSYSQSVPGNTIYF. In DNA, the CDR3 is TGTGCCAGCAGTTACTCCCAGTCTGTCCCTGGAAACACCATATATTTT.

V and J are TRBV7-2 and TRBJ1-2, with 9 positions matching TRBD1. Germline lookup yields CDR1 SGHTA and CDR2 FQGNSA. The CDR3 consists of 17 residues. Trimming took 5 bases from V and 6 from J; bases not matched to a gene: 16. CDR3: CASSTQPGQGASNGYTF. The CDR3 DNA reads as TGTGCCAGCAGCACCCAACCGGGACAGGGAGCTTCTAATGGCTACACCTTC.

The chain couples TRBV9 to TRBJ1-3; D is unclear. The V end was cut by 0 bases, the J end by 0 bases, with 7 bases between. CDR1 SGDLS and CDR2 YYNGEE come from the germline V gene. The CDR3 extends over 15 amino acids. In nucleotides, the CDR3 is TGTGCCAGCAGCGTAGACAACAACTCTGGAAACACCATATATTTT. The encoded protein is CASSVDNNSGNTIYF.

This chain uses TRBV7-2 with TRBJ2-2; D is unclear. Germline V gene lookup returns CDR1 SGHTA and CDR2 FQGNSA. The CDR3 consists of 14 residues. The V gene lost 1 base and the J gene lost 1 base, with 4 bases spanning the gap. CDR3 DNA: TGTGCCAGCAGCTTAGGGCAGAACACCGGGGAGCTGTTTTTT. Protein sequence: CASSLGQNTGELFF.

This chain joins TRBV12-5 and TRBJ1-1; 7 nucleotides align to TRBD1. Germline trimming cut 4 bases from V and 0 bases from J; bases unmatched to any gene: 2. Germline V gene lookup returns CDR1 LGHNT and CDR2 FRNRAP. The CDR3 is 14 residues long. The CDR3 reads CASGYDRVNTEAFF. CDR3 coding DNA: TGTGCTAGTGGTTATGACAGGGTGAACACTGAAGCTTTCTTT.

This clone was seen a single time. The chain combines TRBV5-4 with TRBJ2-1; 12 nucleotides match TRBD2. In germline, CDR1 is SGHNT, CDR2 YYREEE (reference sequence). The V segment lost 4 bases and the J segment 7 bases; nucleotides outside the gene matches: 3. This CDR3 has 14 amino acids. The CDR3 region is CASSTGLAGNEQFF. Here the CDR3 DNA reads TGTGCCAGCAGCACCGGACTAGCGGGAAATGAGCAGTTCTTC. The full variable domain, its missing parts supplied by reference TRBV5-4 and TRBJ2-1, is ETGVTQSPTHLIKTRGQQVTLRCSSQSGHNTVSWYQQALGQGPQFIFQYYREEENGRGNFPPRFSGLQFPNYSSELNVNALELDDSALYLCASSTGLAGNEQFFGPGTRLTVL.

This rearrangement joins TRBV19 to TRBJ1-1; unclear D gene. The CDR3 runs 15 residues. Trimming took off 2 bases at V and 1 base at J, with 11 bases between the two ends. Germline CDR1 LNHDA, CDR2 SQIVND (reference sequence). CDR3: CASSISPGENTEAFF. As DNA, the CDR3 is TGTGCCAGTAGTATATCTCCCGGGGAGAACACTGAAGCTTTCTTT.

This chain connects TRBV19 to TRBJ2-6, with D tentatively TRBD1 (6 bases). This CDR3 has 16 residues. The V gene's germline CDR1 is LNHDA and CDR2 SQIVND (reference sequence). V shed 11 bases and J shed 4 bases, with 21 bases lying between them. This chain's CDR3 is CASQQDSTLGANVLTF. In DNA form, the CDR3 reads TGTGCCTCCCAACAGGACAGTACTCTCGGGGCCAACGTCCTGACTTTC.

The genes are TRBV19 and TRBJ2-3; the D gene is possibly TRBD1 (6 bases). Germline CDR1 is LNHDA and CDR2 is SQIVND (reference sequence). V lost 8 bases to trimming and J lost 1 base, with 13 bases between them. The CDR3 spans 14 residues. The CDR3 sequence: CASGGAVGTDTQYF. DNA for the CDR3: TGTGCCAGTGGGGGCGCGGTGGGCACAGATACGCAGTATTTT.

This clone was seen a few times. The chain joins TRBV7-2 to TRBJ2-3, with D tentatively TRBD2 (6 bases). Trimming cost V 1 base and J 6 bases, with 8 bases left between them. Germline V lookup: CDR1 SGHTA, CDR2 FQGNSA. This CDR3 contains 13 residues. The CDR3 is CASSLVGGDTQYF. The DNA of the CDR3 is TGTGCCAGCAGCTTAGTGGGGGGTGATACGCAGTATTTT.

The chain employs TRBV18 and TRBJ1-5; D call uncertain. There are 16 residues in the CDR3. Germline CDR1 KGHSH, CDR2 LQKENI. V was trimmed by 0 bases and J by 1 base, leaving 10 bases between them. CDR3 DNA sequence: TGTGCCAGCTCACCACCGAATAGTGAGAGCAATCAGCCCCAGCATTTT. Its protein product is CASSPPNSESNQPQHF. Drawing the rest from reference TRBV18 and TRBJ1-5, the complete variable domain is NAGVMQNPRHLVRRRGQEARLRCSPMKGHSHVYWYRQLPEEGLKFMVYLQKENIIDESGMPKERFSAEFPKEGPSILRIQQVVRGDSAAYFCASSPPNSESNQPQHFGDGTRLSIL.

The chain uses TRBV4-3 and TRBJ1-4; D may be TRBD1 (6 bases). The CDR3 runs 17 residues. The V and J ends lost 1 base and 6 bases respectively, with 18 bases between them. The germline CDR1 and CDR2 sequences are LGHNA and YSLEER. In nucleotides, the CDR3 is TGCGCCAGCAGCCAAGGCGGATCAACAGGGTGGGATGAAAAACTGTTTTTT. Protein sequence: CASSQGGSTGWDEKLFF.

V and J are TRBV27 and TRBJ2-1, with TRBD2 matching 8 bases. Germline CDR1 reads MNHEY; CDR2 reads SMNVEV (reference sequence). Losses at the gene ends were 0 bases for V and 1 base for J; bases not matched to a gene: 2. There are 16 residues in the CDR3. CDR3 sequence reads: CASSLSSGVSYNEQFF. In DNA form, the CDR3 reads TGTGCCAGCAGTTTATCTAGCGGGGTTTCCTACAATGAGCAGTTCTTC.

V usage is TRBV14 and J usage is TRBJ2-3, with 7 bases fitting TRBD2. This CDR3 has 17 residues. V lost 1 base to trimming and J lost 1 base; unmatched junction nucleotides: 8. Germline V gene sequence: CDR1 SGHDN, CDR2 FVKESK. The DNA for the CDR3 is TGTGCCAGCAGCCAAGGGTGGTCGGGGAGGGGCACAGATACGCAGTATTTT. This sequence encodes CASSQGWSGRGTDTQYF.

The chain recombines TRBV24-1 with TRBJ2-1; TRBD2 aligns across 13 bases. After removal of 4 bases from V and 10 bases from J, the junction contained 6 bases not matched to a gene. Per germline, CDR1 KGHDR and CDR2 SFDVKD. The CDR3 contains 15 residues. CDR3 sequence: CATSEGLAGSEEQFF. DNA of the CDR3: TGTGCCACCAGTGAGGGACTAGCGGGGTCGGAAGAGCAGTTCTTC.

This clone appeared many times. This chain connects TRBV6-1 to TRBJ2-7, with 8 nucleotides matching TRBD1. The V gene's germline CDR1 is MNHNS and CDR2 SASEGT. The CDR3 covers 16 residues. The junction had 10 bases not matched to a gene; V was cut back by 1 base and J by 5 bases. The CDR3 protein is CASSEEAGTGRNEQYF. The CDR3 bases are TGTGCCAGCAGTGAAGAGGCCGGGACAGGACGCAACGAGCAGTACTTC.

This clone was recorded a few times. V and J are TRBV6-2 or TRBV6-3 and TRBJ1-2; D unclear. Trimming took 4 bases from V and 2 from J, leaving 5 bases between them. From germline, CDR1 is MNHEY and CDR2 SVGEGT. The CDR3 contains 12 residues. The CDR3 spells CASSFQNYGYTF. CDR3 bases: TGTGCCAGCAGTTTCCAGAACTATGGCTACACCTTC.